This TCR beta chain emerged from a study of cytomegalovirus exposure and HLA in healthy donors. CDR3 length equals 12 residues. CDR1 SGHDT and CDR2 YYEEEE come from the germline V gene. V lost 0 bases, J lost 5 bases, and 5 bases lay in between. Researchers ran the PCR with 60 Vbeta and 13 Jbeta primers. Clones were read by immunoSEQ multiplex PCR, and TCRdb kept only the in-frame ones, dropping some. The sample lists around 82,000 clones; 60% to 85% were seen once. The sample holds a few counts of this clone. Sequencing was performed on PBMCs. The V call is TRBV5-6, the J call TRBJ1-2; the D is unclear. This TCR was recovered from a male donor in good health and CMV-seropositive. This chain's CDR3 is CASSLGGYGYTF. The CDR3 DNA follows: TGTGCCAGCAGCTTGGGAGGGTATGGCTACACCTTC.